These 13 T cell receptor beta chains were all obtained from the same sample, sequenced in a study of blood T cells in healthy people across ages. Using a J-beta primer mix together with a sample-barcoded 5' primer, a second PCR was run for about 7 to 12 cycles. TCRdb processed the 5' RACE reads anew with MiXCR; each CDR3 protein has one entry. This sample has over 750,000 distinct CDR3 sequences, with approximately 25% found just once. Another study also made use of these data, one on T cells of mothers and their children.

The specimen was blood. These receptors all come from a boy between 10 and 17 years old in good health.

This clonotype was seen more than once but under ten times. CDR3 sequence reads: CSAGQGDGQPQHF. The CDR3 coding sequence is TGCAGCGCTGGACAGGGGGACGGTCAGCCCCAGCATTTT. The gene calls are TRBV29-1 and TRBJ1-5; 10 nucleotides align to TRBD1. With 7 bases clipped from V and 6 bases from J, the junction kept 6 bases outside the gene matches. This CDR3 has 13 residues. Germline-derived CDR1 and CDR2 are SQVTM and ANQGSEA. The full variable domain, in which reference TRBV29-1 and TRBJ1-5 provide the parts outside the CDR3, is SAVISQKPSRDICQRGTSLTIQCQVDSQVTMMFWYRQQPGQSLTLIATANQGSEATYESGFVIDKFPISRPNLTFSTLTVSNMSPEDSSIYLCSAGQGDGQPQHFGDGTRLSIL.

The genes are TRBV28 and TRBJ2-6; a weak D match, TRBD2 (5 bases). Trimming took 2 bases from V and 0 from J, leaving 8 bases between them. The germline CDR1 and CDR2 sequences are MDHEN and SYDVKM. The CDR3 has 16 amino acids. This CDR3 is CASSLGRGSGANVLTF. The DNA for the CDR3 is TGTGCCAGCAGTTTAGGTCGGGGCTCTGGGGCCAACGTCCTGACTTTC.

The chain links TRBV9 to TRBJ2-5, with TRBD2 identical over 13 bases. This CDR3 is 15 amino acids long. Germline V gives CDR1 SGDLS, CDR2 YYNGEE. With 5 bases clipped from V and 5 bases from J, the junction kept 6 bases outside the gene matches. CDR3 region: CASSVGTSGKETQYF. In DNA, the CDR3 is TGTGCCAGCAGTGTCGGGACTAGCGGGAAGGAGACCCAGTACTTC.

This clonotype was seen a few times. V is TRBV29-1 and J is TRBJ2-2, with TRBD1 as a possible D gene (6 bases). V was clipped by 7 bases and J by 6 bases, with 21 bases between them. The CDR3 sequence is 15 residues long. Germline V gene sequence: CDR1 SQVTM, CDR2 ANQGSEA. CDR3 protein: CSARDTVVKAGELFF. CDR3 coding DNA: TGCAGCGCCCGGGACACCGTCGTGAAGGCCGGGGAGCTGTTTTTT.

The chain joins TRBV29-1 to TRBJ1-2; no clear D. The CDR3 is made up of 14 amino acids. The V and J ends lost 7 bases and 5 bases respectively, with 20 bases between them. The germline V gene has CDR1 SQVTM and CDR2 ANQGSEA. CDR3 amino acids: CSGEPAAEDYGYTF. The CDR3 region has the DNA TGCAGCGGGGAACCCGCTGCGGAGGATTATGGCTACACCTTC.

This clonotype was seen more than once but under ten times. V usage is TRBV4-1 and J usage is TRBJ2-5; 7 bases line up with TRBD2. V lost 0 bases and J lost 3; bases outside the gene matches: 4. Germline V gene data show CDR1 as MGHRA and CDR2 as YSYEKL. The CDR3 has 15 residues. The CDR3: CASSQEWGGKETQYF. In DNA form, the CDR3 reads TGCGCCAGCAGCCAAGAATGGGGAGGGAAAGAGACCCAGTACTTC.

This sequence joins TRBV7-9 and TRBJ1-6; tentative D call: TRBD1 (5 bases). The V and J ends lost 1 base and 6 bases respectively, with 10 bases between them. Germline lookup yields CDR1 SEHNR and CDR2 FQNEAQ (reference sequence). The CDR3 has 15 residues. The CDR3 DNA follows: TGTGCCAGCAGCTTAGGAGGGGACGGTAATTCACCCCTCCACTTT. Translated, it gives CASSLGGDGNSPLHF.

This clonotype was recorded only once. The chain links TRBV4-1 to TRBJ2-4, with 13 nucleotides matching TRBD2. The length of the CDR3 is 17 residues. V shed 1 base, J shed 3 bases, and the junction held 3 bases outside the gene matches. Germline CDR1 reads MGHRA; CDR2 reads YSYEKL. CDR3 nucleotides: TGCGCCAGCAGCCAAGGAGGACTAGCGGGAGACAAAAACATTCAGTACTTC. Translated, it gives CASSQGGLAGDKNIQYF.

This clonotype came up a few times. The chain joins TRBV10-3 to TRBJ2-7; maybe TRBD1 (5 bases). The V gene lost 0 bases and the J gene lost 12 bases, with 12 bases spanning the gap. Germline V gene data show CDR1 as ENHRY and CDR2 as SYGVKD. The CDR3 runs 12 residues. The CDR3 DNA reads TGTGCCATCAGTGAGTCGATTTCAGGGTGGTACTTC. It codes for CAISESISGWYF.

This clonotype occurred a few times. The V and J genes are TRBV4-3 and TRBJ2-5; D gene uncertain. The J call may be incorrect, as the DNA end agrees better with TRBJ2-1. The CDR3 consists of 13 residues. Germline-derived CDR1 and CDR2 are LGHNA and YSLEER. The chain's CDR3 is CASSLGLVSEQFF. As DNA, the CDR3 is TGCGCCAGCAGCCTCGGGTTAGTGAGTGAGCAGTTCTTC.

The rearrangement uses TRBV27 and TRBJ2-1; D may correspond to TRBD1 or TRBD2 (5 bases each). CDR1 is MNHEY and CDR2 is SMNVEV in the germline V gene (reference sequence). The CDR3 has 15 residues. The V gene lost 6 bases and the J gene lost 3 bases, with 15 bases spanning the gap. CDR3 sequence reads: CASSSMGTVYNEQFF. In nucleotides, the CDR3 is TGTGCCAGCAGCTCCATGGGGACCGTCTACAATGAGCAGTTCTTC.

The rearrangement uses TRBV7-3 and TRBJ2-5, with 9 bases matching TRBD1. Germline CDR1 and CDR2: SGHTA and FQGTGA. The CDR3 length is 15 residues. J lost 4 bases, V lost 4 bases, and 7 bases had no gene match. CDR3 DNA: TGTGCCAGCAGCTCCCATACAGGGGGCGGAGAGACCCAGTACTTC. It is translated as CASSSHTGGGETQYF.

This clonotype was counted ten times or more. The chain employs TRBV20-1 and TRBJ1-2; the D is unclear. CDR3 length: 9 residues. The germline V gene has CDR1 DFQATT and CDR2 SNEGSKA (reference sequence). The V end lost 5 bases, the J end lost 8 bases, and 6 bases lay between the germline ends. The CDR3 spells CSAGPGYTF. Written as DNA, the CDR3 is TGCAGTGCTGGTCCGGGCTACACCTTC.